This T cell receptor (beta chain) was recovered during a study of radiation and T cells in renal cell carcinoma. Produced via immunoSEQ multiplex PCR; TCRdb's table is partial and in-frame only. Among some 58,000 clones listed, around three quarters were seen once. Time point meaning: blood 2 weeks post-SBRT. Indicated treatment: 15 Gy SBRT to primary tumor, nephrectomy 4 weeks later. CDR3 size: 16 residues. The ends lost 1 base at V and 4 bases at J; junction bases unmatched: 5. The germline V gene has CDR1 MGHRA and CDR2 YSYEKL. The V and J genes are TRBV4-1 and TRBJ2-3; 10 positions match TRBD2. This clonotype was sampled from a man aged 60 to 75 with renal cell carcinoma. Specimen: blood, collected from a patient whose treatment included radiotherapy and nephrectomy. This CDR3 is CASSQGERGGSDTQYF. The CDR3 DNA reads as TGCGCCAGCAGCCAAGGAGAGCGGGGGGGTTCAGATACGCAGTATTTT.